What follows are 25 T cell receptor beta chains derived from one specimen sequenced in a study of shared clonotypes between healthy human individuals. Naive-designated CD8 cells lacked CD45RO, were positively enriched for CCR7, and omitted terminally differentiated effector memory CD45RA+ cells. Clones were read by immunoSEQ multiplex PCR, and TCRdb kept only the in-frame ones, dropping some. The sample contains approximately 2,000,000 clones, about 94% of which appear only once. Sequenced sample: naive CD8+ T cells from PBMCs. The receptors were gathered from a man between 18 and 29 years old in good health. Some clones in this sample may be carry-over from other donors' samples.

The genes are TRBV7-9 and TRBJ2-2, with D possibly matching TRBD2 (5 bases). Germline assignment: CDR1 SEHNR and CDR2 FQNEAQ (reference sequence). Trimming removed 10 bases from V and 3 bases from J, with 21 bases in between. There are 16 residues in the CDR3. The chain's CDR3 is CATAISAIDDTGELFF. The CDR3 region has the DNA TGTGCCACCGCCATTAGCGCCATCGACGACACCGGGGAGCTGTTTTTT. Combining the CDR3 with reference TRBV7-9 and TRBJ2-2 gives the whole variable domain DTGVSQNPRHKITKRGQNVTFRCDPISEHNRLYWYRQTLGQGPEFLTYFQNEAQLEKSRLLSDRFSAERPKGSFSTLEIQRTEQGDSAMYLCATAISAIDDTGELFFGEGSRLTVL.

The chain couples TRBV21-1 to TRBJ2-1; the D call TRBD2 from the table was never checked on the DNA. TRBV21-1 is an annotated pseudogene. This CDR3 spans 16 amino acids. CDR3 protein: CASSNGAGGRRNEQFF. CDR3 nucleotides: TGTGCCAGCAGCAACGGGGCGGGAGGGCGTCGCAATGAGCAGTTCTTC.

The chain employs TRBV9 and TRBJ2-5; 8 nucleotides match TRBD2. The CDR3 has 14 residues. Germline assignment: CDR1 SGDLS and CDR2 YYNGEE. V trimming: 4 bases; J trimming: 4 bases; junction bases outside the gene matches: 6. CDR3 DNA sequence: TGTGCCAGCAGCCCCGTCGGGGGGGGAGAGACCCAGTACTTC. It specifies CASSPVGGGETQYF.

The V and J genes are TRBV27 and TRBJ2-1; 9 positions agree with TRBD2. Germline V gene data show CDR1 as MNHEY and CDR2 as SMNVEV (reference sequence). CDR3 length equals 18 residues. V was clipped by 4 bases and J by 8 bases; unmatched bases: 18. CDR3 bases: TGTGCCAGCAGTTCTCGGAGTATTGCGGGAGGGGGTAGGGATGAGCAGTTCTTC. This codes for CASSSRSIAGGGRDEQFF.

V usage is TRBV19 and J usage is TRBJ2-1; 10 nucleotides line up with TRBD1. Germline CDR1 LNHDA, CDR2 SQIVND (reference sequence). This CDR3 is built from 16 residues. With V trimmed by 3 bases and J by 6 bases, 8 bases remained unmatched. CDR3 sequence (DNA): TGTGCCAGTAGTATCGGGACAGGGGAGTGGGGCAATGAGCAGTTCTTC. This gives the protein CASSIGTGEWGNEQFF.

The CDR3 sequence: CASSYGTQETQYF. The CDR3, as DNA: TGTGCCAGCAGTTACGGGACTCAAGAGACCCAGTACTTC. This sequence joins TRBV28 and TRBJ2-5; TRBD2 is a possible D gene (6 bases). The CDR3 contains 13 residues. With 4 bases removed from V and 2 bases from J, the gap between germline ends came to 8 bases. CDR1 MDHEN and CDR2 SYDVKM come from the germline V gene.

The chain recombines TRBV10-3 with TRBJ1-2, with 10 positions matching TRBD1. Looked up from germline, CDR1 is ENHRY and CDR2 is SYGVKD. The V gene end was trimmed by 6 bases and the J gene end by 7 bases; junction bases not matched to a gene: 14. The CDR3 is 16 residues long. The CDR3 bases are TGTGCCATCAGACCGGGACAGGGGAGTGAGCTAGGTGGCTACACCTTC. It codes for CAIRPGQGSELGGYTF.

The chain is built from TRBV27 and TRBJ2-7; 8 nucleotides agree with TRBD2. Germline-derived CDR1 and CDR2 are MNHEY and SMNVEV (reference sequence). The V segment lost 5 bases and the J segment 4 bases; nucleotides outside the gene matches: 13. The CDR3 is made up of 16 amino acids. CDR3 loop: CASSLNGLAGQYEQYF. DNA of the CDR3: TGTGCCAGCAGTCTTAACGGACTAGCAGGCCAGTACGAGCAGTACTTC.

This chain uses TRBV4-1 with TRBJ2-1; D is unresolved. V shed 4 bases and J shed 1 base, with 8 bases lying between them. The CDR3 consists of 14 residues. Germline CDR1 reads MGHRA; CDR2 reads YSYEKL. The CDR3 sequence: CASSLRVSYNEQFF. The DNA for the CDR3 is TGCGCCAGCAGCCTAAGAGTTTCCTACAATGAGCAGTTCTTC.

The chain links TRBV7-9 to TRBJ1-2; D unresolved. This CDR3 comprises 14 residues. Germline V CDR1 and CDR2: SEHNR, FQNEAQ (reference sequence). V gave up 1 base and J gave up 3 bases, with 9 bases separating them. The CDR3 bases are TGTGCCAGCAGCTTAGATGGCAGCCACTATGGCTACACCTTC. This translates into CASSLDGSHYGYTF.

The chain joins TRBV5-1 to TRBJ1-2; 7 nucleotides align to TRBD1. The CDR3 length is 13 residues. The trim removed 4 bases at V and 5 bases at J, leaving 5 bases unmatched. Per germline, CDR1 SGHRS and CDR2 YFSETQ. CDR3 coding DNA: TGCGCCAGCAGCGCCGGGACAGCATATGGCTACACCTTC. Translating it yields CASSAGTAYGYTF.

The chain joins TRBV6-1 to TRBJ2-1; no clear D. Per germline, CDR1 MNHNS and CDR2 SASEGT. The CDR3 spans 10 residues. The V and J ends lost 4 bases and 10 bases respectively, with 5 bases between them. CDR3 nucleotide sequence: TGTGCCAGCAGTGTAGCCGAGCAGTTCTTC. This translates into CASSVAEQFF.

This chain connects TRBV27 to TRBJ1-1; D unclear. Per the germline V gene, CDR1 is MNHEY and CDR2 is SMNVEV (reference sequence). The ends were cut back, 5 bases at V and 4 bases at J, with 8 bases in the middle. The CDR3 contains 12 residues. CDR3: CASSNRGTEAFF. DNA for the CDR3: TGTGCCAGCAGTAATCGGGGCACTGAAGCTTTCTTT.

V gene TRBV7-2 combines with J gene TRBJ1-4, with a weak D call TRBD1 (5 bases). V dropped 0 bases and J dropped 2 bases, with 16 bases sitting between them. The CDR3 loop spans 18 amino acids. From germline, CDR1 is SGHTA and CDR2 FQGNSA. The CDR3 loop is CASSLAVGVGRTNEKLFF. The DNA for the CDR3 is TGTGCCAGCAGCTTAGCGGTAGGGGTTGGACGGACTAATGAAAAACTGTTTTTT. Filled out from reference TRBV7-2 and TRBJ1-4, the complete variable domain reads GAGVSQSPSNKVTEKGKDVELRCDPISGHTALYWYRQSLGQGLEFLIYFQGNSAPDKSGLPSDRFSAERTGGSVSTLTIQRTQQEDSAVYLCASSLAVGVGRTNEKLFFGSGTQLSVL.

This chain uses TRBV9 with TRBJ1-4, with unresolved D. The V gene lost 6 bases and the J gene lost 5 bases, with 14 bases spanning the gap. Germline-derived CDR1 and CDR2 are SGDLS and YYNGEE. CDR3 length: 14 residues. The CDR3 is CASTVGQRNEKLFF. The CDR3 nucleotides read TGTGCCAGCACCGTGGGTCAGAGAAATGAAAAACTGTTTTTT. Full variable domain (remainder filled in from reference TRBV9 and TRBJ1-4): DSGVTQTPKHLITATGQRVTLRCSPRSGDLSVYWYQQSLDQGLQFLIQYYNGEERAKGNILERFSAQQFPDLHSELNLSSLELGDSALYFCASTVGQRNEKLFFGSGTQLSVL.

The chain couples TRBV4-1 to TRBJ1-3; no clear D gene. V was pared by 3 bases and J by 0 bases, with 12 bases between. Germline V gives CDR1 MGHRA, CDR2 YSYEKL. The CDR3 runs to 16 residues. The CDR3 bases are TGCGCCAGCAGCCACAGGTTAGCAGGCTCTGGAAACACCATATATTTT. It yields the protein CASSHRLAGSGNTIYF.

The rearrangement joins TRBV28 to TRBJ1-3; TRBD1 aligns across 8 bases. The germline gives CDR1 MDHEN, CDR2 SYDVKM. V lost 2 bases and J lost 2; bases outside the gene matches: 5. The CDR3 runs to 16 residues. The DNA of the CDR3 is TGTGCCAGCAGTTTAGCCCCGACAGGGGCTGGAAACACCATATATTTT. Residues: CASSLAPTGAGNTIYF.

Here the CDR3 DNA reads TGTGCCAGCAGTTCCCCCTCGGACAGGGGGATTGGAGATACGCAGTATTTT. It codes for CASSSPSDRGIGDTQYF. The rearrangement joins TRBV27 to TRBJ2-3; the match to TRBD1 covers 10 bases. Trimming at V came to 4 bases and at J to 5 bases, leaving 12 bases not matched to a gene. The CDR3 runs 17 residues. CDR1 is MNHEY and CDR2 is SMNVEV in the germline V gene (reference sequence).

V is TRBV6-4 and J is TRBJ2-7; 8 nucleotides line up with TRBD1. The CDR3 loop spans 13 amino acids. Trimming cost V 3 bases and J 5 bases; bases outside gene matches: 3. Germline V CDR1 and CDR2: MRHNA, SNTAGT. The CDR3 loop is CASSETGEDEQYF. CDR3 DNA: TGTGCCAGCAGTGAGACAGGGGAGGACGAGCAGTACTTC.

The V and J genes are TRBV2 and TRBJ2-7; D unclear. This CDR3 comprises 13 residues. V lost 6 bases to trimming and J lost 5 bases, with 14 bases between them. The germline V gene has CDR1 SNHLY and CDR2 FYNNEI. CDR3 sequence (DNA): TGTGCCAGCAGACCCCAGAGACGCCACGAGCAGTACTTC. The encoded protein is CASRPQRRHEQYF. The whole variable domain, remainder taken from reference TRBV2 and TRBJ2-7, is EPEVTQTPSHQVTQMGQEVILRCVPISNHLYFYWYRQILGQKVEFLVSFYNNEISEKSEIFDDQFSVERPDGSNFTLKIRSTKLEDSAMYFCASRPQRRHEQYFGPGTRLTVT.

The chain combines TRBV2 with TRBJ2-7; D is unclear. Deletions cut 1 base from V and 4 bases from J, with 14 bases between. Germline assignment: CDR1 SNHLY and CDR2 FYNNEI. The CDR3 loop spans 15 amino acids. The CDR3 spells CASSEGLTRGYEQYF. DNA for the CDR3: TGTGCCAGCAGTGAAGGGCTGACCCGTGGGTACGAGCAGTACTTC.

This clone was seen just once. One junction end disagrees with the germline gene, perhaps due to a read error. The V call is TRBV5-1, the J call TRBJ2-1, with D unclear. Germline-derived CDR1 and CDR2 are SGHRS and YFSETQ. This CDR3 has 13 amino acids. The CDR3 sequence is CASRLEGMSEQFF. The DNA of the CDR3 is TGCGCCAGCAGGTTGGAAGGGATGAGCGAGCAGTTCTTC.

The rearrangement links TRBV11-2 to TRBJ1-5; D call uncertain. Germline CDR1 SGHAT, CDR2 FQNNGV. The V end lost 3 bases, the J end lost 7 bases, and 7 bases lay between the germline ends. This CDR3 comprises 12 residues. The CDR3 is CASSLSGQPQHF. CDR3 coding DNA: TGTGCCAGCAGCTTGAGCGGCCAGCCCCAGCATTTT.

The chain links TRBV15 to TRBJ1-1, with D possibly matching TRBD1 (6 bases). This CDR3 has 17 residues. In germline, CDR1 is LNHNV, CDR2 YYDKDF (reference sequence). Trimming shortened V by 0 bases and J by 0 bases, and 14 bases separated the two germline ends. The CDR3: CATSRDGQGHMNTEAFF. DNA of the CDR3: TGTGCCACCAGCAGAGATGGGCAGGGGCATATGAACACTGAAGCTTTCTTT.

The V call is TRBV25-1, the J call TRBJ2-5, with D uncertain. Trimming cost V 0 bases and J 10 bases, with 12 bases left between them. The length of the CDR3 is 13 residues. Germline V gene data show CDR1 as MGHDK and CDR2 as SYGVNS. The CDR3 loop is CASSEYLQYDQYF. The CDR3 bases are TGTGCCAGCAGTGAATATCTACAGTACGACCAGTACTTC. The full variable domain, rest sourced from reference TRBV25-1 and TRBJ2-5, is EADIYQTPRYLVIGTGKKITLECSQTMGHDKMYWYQQDPGMELHLIHYSYGVNSTEKGDLSSESTVSRIRTEHFPLTLESARPSHTSQYLCASSEYLQYDQYFGPGTRLLVL.